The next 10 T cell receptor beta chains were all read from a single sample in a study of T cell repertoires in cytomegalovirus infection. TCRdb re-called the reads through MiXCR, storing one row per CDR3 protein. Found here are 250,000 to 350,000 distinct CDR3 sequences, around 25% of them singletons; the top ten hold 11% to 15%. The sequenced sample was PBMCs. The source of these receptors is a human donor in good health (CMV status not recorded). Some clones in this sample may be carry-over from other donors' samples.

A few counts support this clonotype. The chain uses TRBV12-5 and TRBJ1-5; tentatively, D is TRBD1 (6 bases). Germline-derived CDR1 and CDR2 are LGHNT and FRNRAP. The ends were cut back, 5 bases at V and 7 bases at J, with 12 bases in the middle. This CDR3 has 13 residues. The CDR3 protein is CASGRGLGQPQHF. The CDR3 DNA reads TGTGCTAGTGGTAGGGGGTTGGGGCAGCCCCAGCATTTT.

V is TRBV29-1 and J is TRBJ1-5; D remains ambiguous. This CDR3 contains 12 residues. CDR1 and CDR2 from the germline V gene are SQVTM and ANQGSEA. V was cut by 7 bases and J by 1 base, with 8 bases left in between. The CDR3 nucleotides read TGCAGCGCAGGAGGCAGCAATCAGCCCCAGCATTTT. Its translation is CSAGGSNQPQHF.

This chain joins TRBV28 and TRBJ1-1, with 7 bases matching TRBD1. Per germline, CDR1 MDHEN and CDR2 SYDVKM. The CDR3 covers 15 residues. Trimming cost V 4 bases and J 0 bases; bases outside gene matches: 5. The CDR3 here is CASSSWTGMNTEAFF. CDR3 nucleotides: TGTGCCAGCAGTTCCTGGACAGGAATGAACACTGAAGCTTTCTTT.

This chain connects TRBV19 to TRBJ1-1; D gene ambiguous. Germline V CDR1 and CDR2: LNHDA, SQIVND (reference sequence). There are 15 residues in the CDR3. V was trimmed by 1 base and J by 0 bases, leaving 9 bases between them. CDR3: CASSIGKLMNTEAFF. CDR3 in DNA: TGTGCCAGTAGTATAGGTAAGCTTATGAACACTGAAGCTTTCTTT.

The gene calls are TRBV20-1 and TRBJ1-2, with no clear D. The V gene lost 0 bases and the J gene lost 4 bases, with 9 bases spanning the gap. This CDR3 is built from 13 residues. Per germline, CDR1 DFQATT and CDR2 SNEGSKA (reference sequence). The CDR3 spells CSAREVESYGYTF. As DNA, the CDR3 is TGCAGTGCTAGAGAGGTGGAGAGCTATGGCTACACCTTC.

The CDR3 nucleotides are TGCGCCAGCAGCCAAAGGGGGGGGTACCAAGAGACCCAGTACTTC. Protein: CASSQRGGYQETQYF. The genes are TRBV4-1 and TRBJ2-5, with a tentative D call TRBD2 (7 bases). Germline V gives CDR1 MGHRA, CDR2 YSYEKL. There are 15 residues in the CDR3. With 2 bases removed from V and 0 bases from J, the gap between germline ends came to 10 bases.

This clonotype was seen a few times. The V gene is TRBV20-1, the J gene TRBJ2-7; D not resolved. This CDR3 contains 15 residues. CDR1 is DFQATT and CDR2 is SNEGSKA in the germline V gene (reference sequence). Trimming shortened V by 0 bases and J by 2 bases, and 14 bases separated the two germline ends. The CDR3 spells CSARDRWKSTYEQYF. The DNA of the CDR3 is TGCAGTGCTAGAGATAGGTGGAAATCGACCTACGAGCAGTACTTC.

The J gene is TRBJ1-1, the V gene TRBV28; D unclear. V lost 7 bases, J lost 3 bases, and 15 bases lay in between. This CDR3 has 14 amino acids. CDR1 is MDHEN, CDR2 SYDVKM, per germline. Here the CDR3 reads CASTRPTGYTEAFF. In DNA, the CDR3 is TGTGCCAGCACCCGGCCCACGGGGTACACTGAAGCTTTCTTT.

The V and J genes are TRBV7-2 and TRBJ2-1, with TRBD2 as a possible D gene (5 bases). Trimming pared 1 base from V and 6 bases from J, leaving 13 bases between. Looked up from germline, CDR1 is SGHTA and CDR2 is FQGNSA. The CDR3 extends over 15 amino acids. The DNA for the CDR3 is TGTGCCAGCAGCTTAGGGTCCTCTAGCTTCAATGAGCAGTTCTTC. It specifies CASSLGSSSFNEQFF.

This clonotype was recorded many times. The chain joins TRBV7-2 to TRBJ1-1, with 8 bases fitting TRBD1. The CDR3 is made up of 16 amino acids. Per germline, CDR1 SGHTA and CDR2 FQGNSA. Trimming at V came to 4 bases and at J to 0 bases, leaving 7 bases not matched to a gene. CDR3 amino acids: CASSSPGQGMNTEAFF. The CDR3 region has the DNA TGTGCCAGCAGCTCTCCAGGACAGGGCATGAACACTGAAGCTTTCTTT.